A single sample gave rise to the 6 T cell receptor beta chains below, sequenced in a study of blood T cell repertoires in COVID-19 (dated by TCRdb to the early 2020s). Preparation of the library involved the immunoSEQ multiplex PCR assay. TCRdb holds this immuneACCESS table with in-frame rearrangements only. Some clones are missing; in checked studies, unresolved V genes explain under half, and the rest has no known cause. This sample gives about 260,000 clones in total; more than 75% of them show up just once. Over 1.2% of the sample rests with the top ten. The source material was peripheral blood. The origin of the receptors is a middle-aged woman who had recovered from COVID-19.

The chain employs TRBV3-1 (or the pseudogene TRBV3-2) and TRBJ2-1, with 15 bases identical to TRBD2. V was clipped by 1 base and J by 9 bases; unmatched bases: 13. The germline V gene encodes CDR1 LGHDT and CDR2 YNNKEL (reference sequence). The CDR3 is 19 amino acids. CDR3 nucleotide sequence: TGTGCCAGCAGCCAAGGAGGGACTAGCGGGGGGAAGTCCGCGGGTGAGCAGTTCTTC. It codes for CASSQGGTSGGKSAGEQFF.

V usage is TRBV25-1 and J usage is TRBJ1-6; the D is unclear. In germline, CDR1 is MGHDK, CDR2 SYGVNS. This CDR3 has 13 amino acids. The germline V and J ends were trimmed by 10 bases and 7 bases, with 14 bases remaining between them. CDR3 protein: CATTREVNSPLHF. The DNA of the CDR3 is TGTGCCACCACCCGGGAGGTGAATTCACCCCTCCACTTT.

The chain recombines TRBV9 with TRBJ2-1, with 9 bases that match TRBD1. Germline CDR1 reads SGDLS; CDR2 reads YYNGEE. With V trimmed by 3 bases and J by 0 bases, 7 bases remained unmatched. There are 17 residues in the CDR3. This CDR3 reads CASSDPRDRDSYNEQFF. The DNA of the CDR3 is TGTGCCAGCAGCGACCCCCGGGACAGGGACTCCTACAATGAGCAGTTCTTC.

The CDR3 protein is CASSLAGGFNSPLHF. Written as DNA, the CDR3 is TGTGCCAGCAGCTTAGCAGGAGGGTTCAATTCACCCCTCCACTTT. The V and J genes are TRBV7-8 and TRBJ1-6; unclear D gene. Trimming left V 0 bases short and J 7 bases short, with 10 bases between. This CDR3 region has 15 residues. In germline, CDR1 is SGHVS, CDR2 FQNEAQ.

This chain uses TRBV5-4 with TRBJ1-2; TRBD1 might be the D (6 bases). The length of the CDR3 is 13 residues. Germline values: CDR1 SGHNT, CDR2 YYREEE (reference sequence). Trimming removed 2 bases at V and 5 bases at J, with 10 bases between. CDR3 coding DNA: TGTGCCAGCAGCTTAGGGGGAGATTATGGCTACACCTTC. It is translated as CASSLGGDYGYTF.

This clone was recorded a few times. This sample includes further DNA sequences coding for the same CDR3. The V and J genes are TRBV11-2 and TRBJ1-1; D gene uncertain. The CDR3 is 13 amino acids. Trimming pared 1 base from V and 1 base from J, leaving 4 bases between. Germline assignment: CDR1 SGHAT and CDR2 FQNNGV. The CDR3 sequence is CASSLGGNTEAFF. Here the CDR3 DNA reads TGTGCCAGCAGCTTAGGAGGGAACACTGAAGCTTTCTTT.